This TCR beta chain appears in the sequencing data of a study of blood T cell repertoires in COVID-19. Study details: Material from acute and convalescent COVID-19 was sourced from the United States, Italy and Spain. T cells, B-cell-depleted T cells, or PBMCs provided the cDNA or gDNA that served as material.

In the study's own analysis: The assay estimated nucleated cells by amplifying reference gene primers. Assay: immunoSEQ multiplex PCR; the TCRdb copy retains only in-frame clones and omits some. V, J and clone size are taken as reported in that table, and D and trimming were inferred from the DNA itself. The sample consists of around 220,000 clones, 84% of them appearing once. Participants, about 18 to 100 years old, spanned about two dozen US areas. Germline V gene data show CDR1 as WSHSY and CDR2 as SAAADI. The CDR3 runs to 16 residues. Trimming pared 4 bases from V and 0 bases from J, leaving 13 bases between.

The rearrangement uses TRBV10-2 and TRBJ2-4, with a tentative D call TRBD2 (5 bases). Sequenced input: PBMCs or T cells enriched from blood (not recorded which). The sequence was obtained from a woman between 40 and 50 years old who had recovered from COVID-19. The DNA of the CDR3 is TGCGCCAGCAGTGCCCTAGCTGCTCTAGCCAAAAACATTCAGTACTTC. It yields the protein CASSALAALAKNIQYF.